This T cell receptor beta chain was documented in a study of T cells after yellow fever vaccination. Study-level results: Abundant bulk-derived clonotypes could contaminate FACS-sorted repertoires. Re-detected after boosting: most primary clones, almost 98% of CD4 and over 80% of CD8.

CDR3 length equals 11 residues. V gave up 7 bases and J gave up 7 bases, with 9 bases separating them. Germline V CDR1 and CDR2: MNHEY, SVGEGT. TCRdb reanalysed the 5' RACE reads using MiXCR and keeps one entry per CDR3 protein. The sample yields some 300,000 distinct CDR3 sequences, 8.7% seen once. As concerns this clonotype: The antigen is undetermined.

This chain joins TRBV6-2 or TRBV6-3 and TRBJ2-3, with no clear D. The specimen was CD4+ T cells sorted from PBMCs, collected 5 days after the yellow fever booster vaccination. This TCR was sampled from a man between 18 and 29 years old who received the YFV17D yellow fever vaccine. CDR3 sequence reads: CASMFSHTQYF. CDR3 nucleotide sequence: TGTGCCAGCATGTTCAGTCATACGCAGTATTTT.